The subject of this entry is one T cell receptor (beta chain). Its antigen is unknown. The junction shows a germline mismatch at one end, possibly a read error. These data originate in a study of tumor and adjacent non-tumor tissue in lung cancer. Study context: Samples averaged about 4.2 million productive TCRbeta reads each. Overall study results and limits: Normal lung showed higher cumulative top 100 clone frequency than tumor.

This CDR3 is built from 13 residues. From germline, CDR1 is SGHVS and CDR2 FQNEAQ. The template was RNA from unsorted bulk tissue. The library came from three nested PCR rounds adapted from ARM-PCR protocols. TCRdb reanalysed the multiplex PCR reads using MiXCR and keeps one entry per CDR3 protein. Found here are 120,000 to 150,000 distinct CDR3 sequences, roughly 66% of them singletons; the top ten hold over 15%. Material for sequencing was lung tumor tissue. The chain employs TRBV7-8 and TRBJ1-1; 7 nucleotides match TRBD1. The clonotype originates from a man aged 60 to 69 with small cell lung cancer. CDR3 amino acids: CASSSSGGVEVFF. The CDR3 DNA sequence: TGTGCCAGCAGCTCGTCAGGGGGGGTCGAAGTTTTCTTT.